Reported below is one T cell receptor beta chain. Clones were read by immunoSEQ multiplex PCR, and TCRdb kept only the in-frame ones, dropping some. The repertoire holds under 70,000 clones, with roughly 91% as singletons. The data stem from a study of T cell changes during pregnancy in multiple sclerosis. CDR1 and CDR2 from the germline V gene are MNHNS and SASEGT. The length of the CDR3 is 18 residues. With 2 bases clipped from V and 3 bases from J, the junction kept 9 bases outside the gene matches. The chain joins TRBV6-1 to TRBJ1-4, with 10 bases aligning to TRBD1. The TCR comes from a female donor in good health, enrolled as a control in a pregnancy study. The starting material was peripheral blood, obtained after pregnancy. The CDR3 region has the DNA TGTGCCAGCAGTGAACAGAGACAGGGGGCAGGGGCTAATGAAAAACTGTTTTTT. This encodes CASSEQRQGAGANEKLFF.